This TCR beta chain originates from a study of cytomegalovirus exposure and HLA in healthy donors. With 60 Vbeta and 13 Jbeta primers, the PCR was carried out. Sequencing used immunoSEQ multiplex PCR; TCRdb keeps in-frame clones, though not all of them. The data show over 100,000 clones, around 80% seen once. Trimming pared 6 bases from V and 3 bases from J, leaving 11 bases between. The CDR3 totals 14 residues. The V gene's germline CDR1 is MNHEY and CDR2 SVGAGI. Sequenced input: PBMCs. This chain connects TRBV6-5 to TRBJ2-2, with D perhaps TRBD2 (6 bases). The sequence came from a female donor in good health and CMV-seronegative. The CDR3 nucleotides are TGTGCCAGCAGCCTATGGGGGGACACCGGGGAGCTGTTTTTT. Amino acids: CASSLWGDTGELFF.